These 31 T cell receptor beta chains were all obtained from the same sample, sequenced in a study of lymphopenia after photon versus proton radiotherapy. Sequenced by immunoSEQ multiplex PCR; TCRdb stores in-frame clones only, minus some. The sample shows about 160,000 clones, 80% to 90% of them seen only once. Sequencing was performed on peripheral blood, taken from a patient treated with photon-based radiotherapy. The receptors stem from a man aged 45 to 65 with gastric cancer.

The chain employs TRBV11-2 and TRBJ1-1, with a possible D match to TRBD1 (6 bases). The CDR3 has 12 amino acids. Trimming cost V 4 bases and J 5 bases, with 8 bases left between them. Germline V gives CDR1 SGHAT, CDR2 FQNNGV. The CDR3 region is CASSSGVTEAFF. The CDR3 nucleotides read TGTGCCAGCAGCTCAGGGGTAACTGAAGCTTTCTTT.

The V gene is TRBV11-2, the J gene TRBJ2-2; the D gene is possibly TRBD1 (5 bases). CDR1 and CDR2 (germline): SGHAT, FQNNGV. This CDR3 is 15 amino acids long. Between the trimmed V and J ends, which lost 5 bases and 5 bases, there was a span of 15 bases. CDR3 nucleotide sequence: TGTGCCAGCAGCCCCCAGGGAATCCGGACCGGGGAGCTGTTTTTT. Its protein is CASSPQGIRTGELFF.

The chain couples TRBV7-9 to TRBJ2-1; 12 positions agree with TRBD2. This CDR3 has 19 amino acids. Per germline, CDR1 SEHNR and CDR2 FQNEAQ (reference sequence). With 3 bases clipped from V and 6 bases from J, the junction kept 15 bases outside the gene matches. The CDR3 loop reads CASSFPRGMTSGSPNEQFF. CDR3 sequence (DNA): TGTGCCAGCAGCTTCCCTCGGGGGATGACTAGCGGGAGCCCCAATGAGCAGTTCTTC.

The CDR3 loop reads CASRRINQPQHF. Here the CDR3 DNA reads TGTGCCAGCAGACGTATCAATCAGCCCCAGCATTTT. The rearrangement links TRBV6-1 to TRBJ1-5; D uncertain. The germline gives CDR1 MNHNS, CDR2 SASEGT. CDR3 size: 12 residues. The germline V and J ends were trimmed by 6 bases and 3 bases, with 6 bases remaining between them.

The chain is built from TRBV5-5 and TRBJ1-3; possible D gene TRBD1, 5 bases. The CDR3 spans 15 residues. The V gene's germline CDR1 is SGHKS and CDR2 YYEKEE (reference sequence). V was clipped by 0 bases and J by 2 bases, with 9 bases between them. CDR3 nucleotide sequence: TGTGCCAGCAGCTTGGCGGGGCAAGCTGGAAACACCATATATTTT. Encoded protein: CASSLAGQAGNTIYF. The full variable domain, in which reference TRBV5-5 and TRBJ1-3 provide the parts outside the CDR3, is DAGVTQSPTHLIKTRGQQVTLRCSPISGHKSVSWYQQVLGQGPQFIFQYYEKEERGRGNFPDRFSARQFPNYSSELNVNALLLGDSALYLCASSLAGQAGNTIYFGEGSWLTVV.

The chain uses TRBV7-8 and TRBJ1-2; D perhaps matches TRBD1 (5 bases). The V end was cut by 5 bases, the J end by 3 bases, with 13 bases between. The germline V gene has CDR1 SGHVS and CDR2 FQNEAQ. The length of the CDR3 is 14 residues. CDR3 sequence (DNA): TGTGCCAGCAGCCCCACGACAGCATACTATGGCTACACCTTC. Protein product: CASSPTTAYYGYTF. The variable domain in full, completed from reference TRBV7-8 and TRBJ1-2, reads GAGVSQSPRYKVAKRGQDVALRCDPISGHVSLFWYQQALGQGPEFLTYFQNEAQLDKSGLPSDRFFAERPEGSVSTLKIQRTQQEDSAVYLCASSPTTAYYGYTFGSGTRLTVV.

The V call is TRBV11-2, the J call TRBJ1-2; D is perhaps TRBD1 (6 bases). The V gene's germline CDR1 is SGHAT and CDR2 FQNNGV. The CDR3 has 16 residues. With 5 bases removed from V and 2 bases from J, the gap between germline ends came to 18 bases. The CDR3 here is CASSPPGWGANYGYTF. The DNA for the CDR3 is TGTGCCAGCAGCCCACCCGGGTGGGGGGCGAACTATGGCTACACCTTC.

The DNA for the CDR3 is TGTGCCAGCAGCTTGTTTTCCTACGAGCAGTACTTC. Protein: CASSLFSYEQYF. The chain is built from TRBV5-6 and TRBJ2-7; no reliable D call. This CDR3 spans 12 amino acids. CDR1 and CDR2 (germline): SGHDT, YYEEEE. V was shortened by 1 base and J by 1 base, with 3 bases between the two germline ends.

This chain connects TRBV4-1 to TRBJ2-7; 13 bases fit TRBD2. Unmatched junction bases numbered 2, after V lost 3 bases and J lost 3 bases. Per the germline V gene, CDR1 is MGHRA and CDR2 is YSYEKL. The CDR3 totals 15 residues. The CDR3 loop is CASSHGLAGDYEQYF. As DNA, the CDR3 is TGCGCCAGCAGCCACGGACTAGCGGGGGACTACGAGCAGTACTTC.

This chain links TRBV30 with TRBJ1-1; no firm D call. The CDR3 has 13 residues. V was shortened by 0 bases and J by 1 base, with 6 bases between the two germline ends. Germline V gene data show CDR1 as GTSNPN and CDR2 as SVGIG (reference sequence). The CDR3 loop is CAWSVQPNTEAFF. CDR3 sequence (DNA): TGTGCCTGGAGTGTACAACCGAACACTGAAGCTTTCTTT.

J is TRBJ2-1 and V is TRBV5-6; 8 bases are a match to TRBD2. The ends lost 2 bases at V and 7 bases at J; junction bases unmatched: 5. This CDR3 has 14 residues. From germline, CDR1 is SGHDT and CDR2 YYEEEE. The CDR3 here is CASSFPGLGNEQFF. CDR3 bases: TGTGCCAGCAGCTTCCCGGGACTAGGGAATGAGCAGTTCTTC.

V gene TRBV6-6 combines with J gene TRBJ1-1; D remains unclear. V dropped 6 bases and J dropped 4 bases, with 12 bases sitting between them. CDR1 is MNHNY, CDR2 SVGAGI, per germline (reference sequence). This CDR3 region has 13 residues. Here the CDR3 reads CASRRIGPTEAFF. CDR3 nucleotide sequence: TGTGCCAGCAGAAGAATCGGTCCCACTGAAGCTTTCTTT.

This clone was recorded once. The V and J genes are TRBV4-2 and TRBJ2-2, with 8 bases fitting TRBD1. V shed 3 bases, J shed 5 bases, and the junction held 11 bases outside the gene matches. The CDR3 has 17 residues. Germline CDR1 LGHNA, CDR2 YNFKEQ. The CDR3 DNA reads TGTGCCAGCAGCCACCCAGACAGGGGATCAGGAACCGGGGAGCTGTTTTTT. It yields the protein CASSHPDRGSGTGELFF.

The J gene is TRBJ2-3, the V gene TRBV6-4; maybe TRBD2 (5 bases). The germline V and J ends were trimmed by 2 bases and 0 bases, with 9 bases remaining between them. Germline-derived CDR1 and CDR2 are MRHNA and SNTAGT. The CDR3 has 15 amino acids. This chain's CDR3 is CASSDMSGSTDTQYF. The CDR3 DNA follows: TGTGCCAGCAGTGACATGAGCGGTAGCACAGATACGCAGTATTTT.

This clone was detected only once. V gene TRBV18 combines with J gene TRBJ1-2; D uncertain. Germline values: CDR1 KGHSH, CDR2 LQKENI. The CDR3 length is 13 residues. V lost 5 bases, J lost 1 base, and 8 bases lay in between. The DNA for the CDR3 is TGTGCCAGCTCAGAGGACCGTAACTATGGCTACACCTTC. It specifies CASSEDRNYGYTF.

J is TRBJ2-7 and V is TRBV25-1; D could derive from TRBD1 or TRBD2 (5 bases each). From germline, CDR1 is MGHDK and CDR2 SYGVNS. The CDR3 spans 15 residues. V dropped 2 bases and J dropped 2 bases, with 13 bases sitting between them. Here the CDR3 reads CASSEVVGTPYEQYF. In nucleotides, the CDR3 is TGTGCCAGCAGTGAAGTGGTTGGGACGCCCTACGAGCAGTACTTC.

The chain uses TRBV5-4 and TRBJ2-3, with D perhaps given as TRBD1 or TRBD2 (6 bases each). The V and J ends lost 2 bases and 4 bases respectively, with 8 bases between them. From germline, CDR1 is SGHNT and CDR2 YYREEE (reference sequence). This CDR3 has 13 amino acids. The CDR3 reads CASSFRGADTQYF. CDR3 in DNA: TGTGCCAGCAGCTTTAGGGGGGCAGATACGCAGTATTTT. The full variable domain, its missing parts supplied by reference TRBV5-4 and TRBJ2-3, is ETGVTQSPTHLIKTRGQQVTLRCSSQSGHNTVSWYQQALGQGPQFIFQYYREEENGRGNFPPRFSGLQFPNYSSELNVNALELDDSALYLCASSFRGADTQYFGPGTRLTVL.

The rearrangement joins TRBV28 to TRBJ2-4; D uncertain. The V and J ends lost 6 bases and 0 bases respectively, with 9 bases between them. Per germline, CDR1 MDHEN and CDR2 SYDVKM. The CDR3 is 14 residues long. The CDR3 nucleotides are TGTGCCAGCAGAAAGCGACTAGCCAAAAACATTCAGTACTTC. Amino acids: CASRKRLAKNIQYF.

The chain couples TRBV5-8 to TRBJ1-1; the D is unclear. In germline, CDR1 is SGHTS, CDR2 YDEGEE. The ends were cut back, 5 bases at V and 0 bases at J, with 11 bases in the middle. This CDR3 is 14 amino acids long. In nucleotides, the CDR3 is TGTGCCAGCAGAGTAAAAGGGTTGAACACTGAAGCTTTCTTT. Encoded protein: CASRVKGLNTEAFF.

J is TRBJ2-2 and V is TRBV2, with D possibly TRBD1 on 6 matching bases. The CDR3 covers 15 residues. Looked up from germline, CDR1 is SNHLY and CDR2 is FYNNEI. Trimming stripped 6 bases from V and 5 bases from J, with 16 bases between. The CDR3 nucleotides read TGTGCCAGCAGAATGTCAGGGGCGGGTACCGGGGAGCTGTTTTTT. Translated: CASRMSGAGTGELFF.

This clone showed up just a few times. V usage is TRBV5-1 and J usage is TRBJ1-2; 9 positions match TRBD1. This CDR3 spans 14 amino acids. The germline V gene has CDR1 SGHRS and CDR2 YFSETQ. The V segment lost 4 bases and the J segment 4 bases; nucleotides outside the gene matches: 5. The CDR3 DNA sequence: TGCGCCAGCAGCCCGGGACAGGGCCTCTATGGCTACACCTTC. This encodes CASSPGQGLYGYTF.

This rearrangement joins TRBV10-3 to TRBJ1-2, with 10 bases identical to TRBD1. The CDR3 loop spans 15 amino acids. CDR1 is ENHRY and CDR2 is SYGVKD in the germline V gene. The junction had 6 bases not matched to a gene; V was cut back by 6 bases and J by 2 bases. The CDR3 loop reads CAISHPGQGNYGYTF. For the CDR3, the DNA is TGTGCCATCAGCCATCCGGGACAGGGGAACTATGGCTACACCTTC.

The CDR3 DNA sequence: TGTGCCACCAGCGTAGAGGGCCTAACAGATACGCAGTATTTT. Its translation is CATSVEGLTDTQYF. The chain uses TRBV15 and TRBJ2-3, with D possibly being TRBD2 (5 bases). Trimming took 5 bases from V and 3 from J, leaving 12 bases between them. The CDR3 has 14 amino acids. The germline V gene encodes CDR1 LNHNV and CDR2 YYDKDF (reference sequence). Together with reference TRBV15 and TRBJ2-3, the CDR3 gives the full variable domain: DAMVIQNPRYQVTQFGKPVTLSCSQTLNHNVMYWYQQKSSQAPKLLFHYYDKDFNNEADTPDNFQSRRPNTSFCFLDIRSPGLGDTAMYLCATSVEGLTDTQYFGPGTRLTVL.

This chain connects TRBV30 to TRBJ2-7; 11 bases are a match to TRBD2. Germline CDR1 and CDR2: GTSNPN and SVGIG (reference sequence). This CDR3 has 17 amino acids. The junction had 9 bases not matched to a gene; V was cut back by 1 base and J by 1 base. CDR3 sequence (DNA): TGTGCCTGGAGTGGGAGTAGCGGGAGGGAAGGATCCTACGAGCAGTACTTC. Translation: CAWSGSSGREGSYEQYF. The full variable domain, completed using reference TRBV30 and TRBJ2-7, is SQTIHQWPATLVQPVGSPLSLECTVEGTSNPNLYWYRQAAGRGLQLLFYSVGIGQISSEVPQNLSASRPQDRQFILSSKKLLLSDSGFYLCAWSGSSGREGSYEQYFGPGTRLTVT.

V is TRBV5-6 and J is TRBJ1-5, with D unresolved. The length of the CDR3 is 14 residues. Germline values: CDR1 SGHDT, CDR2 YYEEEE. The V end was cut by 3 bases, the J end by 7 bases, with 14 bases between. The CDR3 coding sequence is TGTGCCAGCAGCTCAACCCCGAGGCAGCAGCCCCAGCATTTT. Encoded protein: CASSSTPRQQPQHF.

CDR3 in DNA: TGTGCCAGCAGTGGAACAGGTCTCCCTGAAGCTTTCTTT. Residues: CASSGTGLPEAFF. The rearrangement uses TRBV6-1 and TRBJ1-1, with D possibly matching TRBD1 (5 bases). In germline, CDR1 is MNHNS, CDR2 SASEGT. Trimming left V 4 bases short and J 6 bases short, with 12 bases between. CDR3 length: 13 residues.

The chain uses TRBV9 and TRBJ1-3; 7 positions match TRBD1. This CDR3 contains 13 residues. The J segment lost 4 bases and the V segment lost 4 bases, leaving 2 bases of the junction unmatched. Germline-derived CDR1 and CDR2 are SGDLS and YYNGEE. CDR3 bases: TGTGCCAGCAGCACAGGGGACGGAAACACCATATATTTT. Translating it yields CASSTGDGNTIYF.

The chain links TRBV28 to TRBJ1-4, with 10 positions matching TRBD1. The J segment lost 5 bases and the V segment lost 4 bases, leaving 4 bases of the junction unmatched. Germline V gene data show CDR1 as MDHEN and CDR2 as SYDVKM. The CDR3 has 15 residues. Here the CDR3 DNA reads TGTGCCAGCAGTTCCTGGACAGGGGGGAATGAAAAACTGTTTTTT. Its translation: CASSSWTGGNEKLFF.

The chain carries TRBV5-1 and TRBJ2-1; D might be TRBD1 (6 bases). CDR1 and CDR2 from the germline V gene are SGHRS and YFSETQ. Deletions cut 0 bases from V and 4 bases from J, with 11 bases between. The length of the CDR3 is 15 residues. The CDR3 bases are TGCGCCAGCAGCTTGGTCGGACAGCAGTACAATGAGCAGTTCTTC. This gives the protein CASSLVGQQYNEQFF.

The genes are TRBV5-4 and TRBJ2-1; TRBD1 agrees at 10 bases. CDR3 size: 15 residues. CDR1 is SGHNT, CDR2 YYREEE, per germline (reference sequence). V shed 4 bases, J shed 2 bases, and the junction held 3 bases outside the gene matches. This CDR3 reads CASSTGTGAYNEQFF. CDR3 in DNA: TGTGCCAGCAGCACGGGGACAGGGGCCTACAATGAGCAGTTCTTC.

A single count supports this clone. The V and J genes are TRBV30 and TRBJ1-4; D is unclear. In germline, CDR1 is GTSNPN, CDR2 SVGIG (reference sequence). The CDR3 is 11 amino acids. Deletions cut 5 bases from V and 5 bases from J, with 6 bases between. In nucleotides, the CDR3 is TGTGCCTGGTCGGGAAATGAAAAACTGTTTTTT. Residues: CAWSGNEKLFF. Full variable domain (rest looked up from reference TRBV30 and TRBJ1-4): SQTIHQWPATLVQPVGSPLSLECTVEGTSNPNLYWYRQAAGRGLQLLFYSVGIGQISSEVPQNLSASRPQDRQFILSSKKLLLSDSGFYLCAWSGNEKLFFGSGTQLSVL.